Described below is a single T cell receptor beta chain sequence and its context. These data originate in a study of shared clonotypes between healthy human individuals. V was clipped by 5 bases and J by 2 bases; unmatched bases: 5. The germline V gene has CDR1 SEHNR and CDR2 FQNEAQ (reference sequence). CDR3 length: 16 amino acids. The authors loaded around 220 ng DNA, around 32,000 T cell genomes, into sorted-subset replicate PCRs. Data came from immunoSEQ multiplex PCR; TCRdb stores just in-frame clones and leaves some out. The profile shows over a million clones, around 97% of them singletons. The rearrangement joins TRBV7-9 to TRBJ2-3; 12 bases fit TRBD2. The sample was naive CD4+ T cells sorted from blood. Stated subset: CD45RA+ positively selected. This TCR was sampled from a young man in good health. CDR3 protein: CASSPRLAGATDTQYF. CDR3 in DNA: TGTGCCAGCAGCCCAAGACTAGCGGGAGCCACAGATACGCAGTATTTT. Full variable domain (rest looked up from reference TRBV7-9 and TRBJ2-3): DTGVSQNPRHKITKRGQNVTFRCDPISEHNRLYWYRQTLGQGPEFLTYFQNEAQLEKSRLLSDRFSAERPKGSFSTLEIQRTEQGDSAMYLCASSPRLAGATDTQYFGPGTRLTVL.